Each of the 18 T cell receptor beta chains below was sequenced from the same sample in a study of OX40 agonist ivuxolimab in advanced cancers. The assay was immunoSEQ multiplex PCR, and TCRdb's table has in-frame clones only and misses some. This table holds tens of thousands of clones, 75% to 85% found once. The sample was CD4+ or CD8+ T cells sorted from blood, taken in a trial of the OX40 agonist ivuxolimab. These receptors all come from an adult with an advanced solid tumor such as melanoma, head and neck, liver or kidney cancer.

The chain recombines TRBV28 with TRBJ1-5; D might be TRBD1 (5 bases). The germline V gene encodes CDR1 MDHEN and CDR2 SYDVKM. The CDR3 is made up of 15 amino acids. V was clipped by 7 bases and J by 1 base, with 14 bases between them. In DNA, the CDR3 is TGTGCCAGCACCAGTCTCGGGGCGAGCAATCAGCCCCAGCATTTT. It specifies CASTSLGASNQPQHF. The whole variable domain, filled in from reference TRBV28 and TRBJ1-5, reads DVKVTQSSRYLVKRTGEKVFLECVQDMDHENMFWYRQDPGLGLRLIYFSYDVKMKEKGDIPEGYSVSREKKERFSLILESASTNQTSMYLCASTSLGASNQPQHFGDGTRLSIL.

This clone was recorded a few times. The CDR3 loop is CASSLVARGSDEQFF. CDR3 nucleotide sequence: TGTGCCAGCAGCTTAGTTGCTAGGGGAAGCGATGAGCAGTTCTTC. The V gene is TRBV11-2, the J gene TRBJ2-1, with D possibly being TRBD1 (5 bases). Per the germline V gene, CDR1 is SGHAT and CDR2 is FQNNGV. V lost 1 base, J lost 8 bases, and 15 bases lay in between. The length of the CDR3 is 15 residues.

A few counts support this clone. In DNA, the CDR3 is TGTGCCAGCAGCCCCTGGGACATTGGGAGCTCCTACAATGAGCAGTTCTTC. Its protein is CASSPWDIGSSYNEQFF. The chain joins TRBV9 to TRBJ2-1, with D perhaps TRBD1 (6 bases). Trimming cost V 4 bases and J 0 bases, with 17 bases left between them. The CDR3 consists of 17 residues. Germline CDR1 reads SGDLS; CDR2 reads YYNGEE.

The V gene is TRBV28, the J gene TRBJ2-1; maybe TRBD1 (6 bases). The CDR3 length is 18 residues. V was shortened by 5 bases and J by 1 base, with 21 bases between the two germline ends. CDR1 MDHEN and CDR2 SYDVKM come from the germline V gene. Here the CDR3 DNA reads TGTGCCAGCAGTACCCGGCGTTGGGGACATGGATCCTACAATGAGCAGTTCTTC. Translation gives CASSTRRWGHGSYNEQFF.

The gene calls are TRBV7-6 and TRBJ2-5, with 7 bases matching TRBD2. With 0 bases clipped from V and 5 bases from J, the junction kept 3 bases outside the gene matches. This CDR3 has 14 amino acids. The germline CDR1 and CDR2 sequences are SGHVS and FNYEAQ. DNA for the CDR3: TGTGCCAGCAGCTTAGCGAGGGGAGGGGAGACCCAGTACTTC. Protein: CASSLARGGETQYF.

Written as DNA, the CDR3 is TGTGCCAGCAGCTTGGGGGACTGGAGATTTTCCACAGATACGCAGTATTTT. It encodes CASSLGDWRFSTDTQYF. The chain is built from TRBV5-6 and TRBJ2-3, with D possibly TRBD2 on 6 matching bases. Trimming stripped 0 bases from V and 2 bases from J, with 16 bases between. The CDR3 spans 17 residues. From germline, CDR1 is SGHDT and CDR2 YYEEEE.

CDR3 residues: CASSLALAGYNEQFF. For the CDR3, the DNA is TGTGCCAGCAGTTTGGCACTAGCGGGTTACAATGAGCAGTTCTTC. This rearrangement joins TRBV6-6 to TRBJ2-1; 9 bases map to TRBD2. The CDR3 loop spans 15 amino acids. The V gene end was trimmed by 4 bases and the J gene end by 4 bases; junction bases not matched to a gene: 5. Germline CDR1 reads MNHNY; CDR2 reads SVGAGI (reference sequence).

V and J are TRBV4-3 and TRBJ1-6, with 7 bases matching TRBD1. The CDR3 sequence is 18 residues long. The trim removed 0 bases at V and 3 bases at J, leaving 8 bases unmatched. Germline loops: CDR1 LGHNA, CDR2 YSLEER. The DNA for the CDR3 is TGCGCCAGCAGCCAAGAAGGGGACAGAAACCACTATAATTCACCCCTCCACTTT. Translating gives CASSQEGDRNHYNSPLHF.

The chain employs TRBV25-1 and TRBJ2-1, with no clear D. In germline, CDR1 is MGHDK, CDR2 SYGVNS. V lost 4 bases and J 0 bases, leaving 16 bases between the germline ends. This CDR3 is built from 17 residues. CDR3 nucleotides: TGTGCCAGCAGTGGACCGGACCTCCCTAGCTCCTACAATGAGCAGTTCTTC. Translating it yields CASSGPDLPSSYNEQFF.

CDR3 DNA: TGTGCCAGCAGGTGGGACAGGGGGTTAGTCAACACCATATATTTT. Its protein is CASRWDRGLVNTIYF. V gene TRBV6-1 combines with J gene TRBJ1-3, with 11 bases fitting TRBD1. This CDR3 is built from 15 residues. Per the germline V gene, CDR1 is MNHNS and CDR2 is SASEGT. The J segment lost 7 bases and the V segment lost 6 bases, leaving 8 bases of the junction unmatched.

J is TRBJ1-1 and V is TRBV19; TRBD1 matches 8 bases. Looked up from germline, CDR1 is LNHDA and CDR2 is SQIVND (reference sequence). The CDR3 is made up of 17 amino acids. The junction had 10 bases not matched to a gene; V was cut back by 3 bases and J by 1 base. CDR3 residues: CASSIPRDRTSNTEAFF. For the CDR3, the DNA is TGTGCCAGTAGTATCCCGCGGGACAGGACTTCGAACACTGAAGCTTTCTTT. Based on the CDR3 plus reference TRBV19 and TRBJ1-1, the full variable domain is DGGITQSPKYLFRKEGQNVTLSCEQNLNHDAMYWYRQDPGQGLRLIYYSQIVNDFQKGDIAEGYSVSREKKESFPLTVTSAQKNPTAFYLCASSIPRDRTSNTEAFFGQGTRLTVV.

The CDR3 protein is CASSYSEQAGLFF. The CDR3 nucleotides read TGTGCCAGCAGTTATTCCGAGCAGGCGGGTCTGTTTTTT. The chain is built from TRBV6-5 and TRBJ2-2; maybe TRBD2 (5 bases). This CDR3 contains 13 residues. Germline V gene data show CDR1 as MNHEY and CDR2 as SVGAGI. Trimming left V 3 bases short and J 14 bases short, with 16 bases between.

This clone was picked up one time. The CDR3 bases are TGTGCCAGCAGCTCGGGACAGGGGGTCTACGAGCAGTACTTC. It encodes CASSSGQGVYEQYF. This chain uses TRBV7-9 with TRBJ2-7, with 11 bases identical to TRBD1. The V and J ends lost 4 bases and 3 bases, in that order; junction bases with no gene match: 2. The CDR3 extends over 14 amino acids. Looked up from germline, CDR1 is SEHNR and CDR2 is FQNEAQ (reference sequence).

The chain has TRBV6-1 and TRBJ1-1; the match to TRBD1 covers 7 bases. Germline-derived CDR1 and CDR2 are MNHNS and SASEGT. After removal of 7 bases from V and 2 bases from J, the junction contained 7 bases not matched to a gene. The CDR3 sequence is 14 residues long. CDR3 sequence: CASTPDRSNTEAFF. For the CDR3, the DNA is TGTGCCAGCACCCCGGACAGGTCTAACACTGAAGCTTTCTTT.

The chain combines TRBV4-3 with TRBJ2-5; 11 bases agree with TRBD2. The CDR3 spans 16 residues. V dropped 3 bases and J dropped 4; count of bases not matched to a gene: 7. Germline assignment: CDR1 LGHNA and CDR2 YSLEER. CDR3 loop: CASSHQLAGVGETQYF. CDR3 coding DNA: TGCGCCAGCAGCCACCAACTAGCGGGGGTTGGAGAGACCCAGTACTTC.

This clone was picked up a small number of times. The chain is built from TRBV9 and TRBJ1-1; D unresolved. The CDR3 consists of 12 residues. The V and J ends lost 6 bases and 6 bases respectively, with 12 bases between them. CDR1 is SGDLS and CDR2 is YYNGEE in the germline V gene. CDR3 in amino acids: CASTPMGSEAFF. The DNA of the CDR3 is TGTGCCAGCACCCCAATGGGATCTGAAGCTTTCTTT.

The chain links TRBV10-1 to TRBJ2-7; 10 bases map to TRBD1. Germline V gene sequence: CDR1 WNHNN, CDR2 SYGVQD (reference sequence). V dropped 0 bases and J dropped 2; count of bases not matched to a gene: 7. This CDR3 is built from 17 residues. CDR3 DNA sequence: TGCGCCAGCAGTGAGTCAACCGGGACAGGGGACCCCTACGAGCAGTACTTC. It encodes CASSESTGTGDPYEQYF.

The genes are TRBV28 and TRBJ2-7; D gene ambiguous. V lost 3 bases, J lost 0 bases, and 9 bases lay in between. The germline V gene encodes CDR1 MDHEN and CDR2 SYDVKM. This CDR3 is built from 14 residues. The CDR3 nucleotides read TGTGCCAGCAGTTTCTCGTTCAACTCCTACGAGCAGTACTTC. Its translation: CASSFSFNSYEQYF.